This T cell receptor beta chain emerged from a study of blood T cell repertoires in COVID-19. Among Cohort 3 donors, those recovered had two negative PCRs, clearance, or symptom resolution. Trimming removed 3 bases from V and 5 bases from J, with 11 bases in between. The CDR3 has 13 residues. The germline gives CDR1 LNHDA, CDR2 SQIVND (reference sequence). Per the study methods: The assay estimated nucleated cells by amplifying reference gene primers. Measured with immunoSEQ multiplex PCR; TCRdb has only the in-frame clones, and not every one. D and trimming come from the DNA, and the V and J calls and clone size come from that table. This table holds hundreds of thousands of clones, around 87% found once.

This receptor was identified in a woman aged 45-65 years who had recovered from COVID-19. This sequence joins TRBV19 and TRBJ2-7; D is possibly TRBD1 (5 bases). The source material was PBMCs or T cells enriched from blood (not recorded which). The CDR3 loop reads CASSIGAGHEQYF. The DNA of the CDR3 is TGTGCCAGTAGTATTGGGGCAGGGCACGAGCAGTACTTC.